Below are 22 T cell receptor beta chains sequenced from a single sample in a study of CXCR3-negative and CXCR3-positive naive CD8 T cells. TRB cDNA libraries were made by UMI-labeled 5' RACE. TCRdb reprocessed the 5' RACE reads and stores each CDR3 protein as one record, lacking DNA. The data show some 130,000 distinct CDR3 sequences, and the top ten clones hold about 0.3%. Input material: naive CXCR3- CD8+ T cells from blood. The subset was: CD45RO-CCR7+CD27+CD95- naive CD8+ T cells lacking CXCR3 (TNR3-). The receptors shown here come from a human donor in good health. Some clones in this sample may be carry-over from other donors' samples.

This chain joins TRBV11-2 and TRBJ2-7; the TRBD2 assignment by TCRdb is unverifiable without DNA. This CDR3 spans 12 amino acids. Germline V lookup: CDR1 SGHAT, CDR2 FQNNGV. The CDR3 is CASRITAGEQYF. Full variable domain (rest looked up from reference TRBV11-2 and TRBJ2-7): EAGVAQSPRYKIIEKRQSVAFWCNPISGHATLYWYQQILGQGPKLLIQFQNNGVVDDSQLPKDRFSAERLKGVDSTLKIQPAKLEDSAVYLCASRITAGEQYFGPGTRLTVT.

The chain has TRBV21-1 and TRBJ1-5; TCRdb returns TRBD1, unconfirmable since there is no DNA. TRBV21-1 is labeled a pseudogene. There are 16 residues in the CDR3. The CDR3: CASSKARTGSNQPQHF.

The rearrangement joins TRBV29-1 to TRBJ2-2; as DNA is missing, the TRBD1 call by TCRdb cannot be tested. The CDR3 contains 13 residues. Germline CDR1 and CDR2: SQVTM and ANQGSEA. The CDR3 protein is CSVAGQGIGELFF.

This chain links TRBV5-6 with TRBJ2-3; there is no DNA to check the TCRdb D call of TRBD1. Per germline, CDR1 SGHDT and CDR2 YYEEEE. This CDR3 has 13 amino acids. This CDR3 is CASSGRGWDTQYF.

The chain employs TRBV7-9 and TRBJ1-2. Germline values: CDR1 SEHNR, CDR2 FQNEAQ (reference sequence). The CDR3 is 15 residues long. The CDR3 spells CASSSPARANYGYTF.

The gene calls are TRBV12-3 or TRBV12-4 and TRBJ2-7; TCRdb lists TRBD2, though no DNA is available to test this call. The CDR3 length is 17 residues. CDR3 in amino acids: CASSQVLAGGPFYEQYF.

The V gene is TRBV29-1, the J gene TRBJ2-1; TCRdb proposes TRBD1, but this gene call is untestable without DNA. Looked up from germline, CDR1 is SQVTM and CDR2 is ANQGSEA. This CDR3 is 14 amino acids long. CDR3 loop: CSVPRGPGAAEPFF.

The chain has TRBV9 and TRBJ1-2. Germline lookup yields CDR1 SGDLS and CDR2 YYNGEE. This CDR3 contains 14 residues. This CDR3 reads CASSAAYGNYGYTF.

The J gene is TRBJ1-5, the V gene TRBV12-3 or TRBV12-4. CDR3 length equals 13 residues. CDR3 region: CASSFGLNQPQHF.

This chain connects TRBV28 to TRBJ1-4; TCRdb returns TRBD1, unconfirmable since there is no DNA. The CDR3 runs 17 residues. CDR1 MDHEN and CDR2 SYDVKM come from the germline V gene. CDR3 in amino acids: CASSPRFYRGGNEKLFF.

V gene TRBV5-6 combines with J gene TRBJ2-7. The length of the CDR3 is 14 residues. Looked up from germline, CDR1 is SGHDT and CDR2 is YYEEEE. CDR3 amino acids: CASSWRPTYYEQYF.

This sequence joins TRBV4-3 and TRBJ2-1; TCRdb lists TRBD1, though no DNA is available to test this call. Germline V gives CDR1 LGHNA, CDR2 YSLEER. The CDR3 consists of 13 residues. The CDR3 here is CASSQFRGNEQFF.

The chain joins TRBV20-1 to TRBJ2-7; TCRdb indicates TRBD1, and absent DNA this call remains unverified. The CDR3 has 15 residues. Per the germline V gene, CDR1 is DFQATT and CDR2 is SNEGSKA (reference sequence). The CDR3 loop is CSARDRDRGSYEQYF.

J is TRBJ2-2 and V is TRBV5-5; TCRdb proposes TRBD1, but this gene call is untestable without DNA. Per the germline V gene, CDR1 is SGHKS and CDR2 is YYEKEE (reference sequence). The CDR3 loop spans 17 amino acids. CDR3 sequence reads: CASNPLGPPLGVGELFF.

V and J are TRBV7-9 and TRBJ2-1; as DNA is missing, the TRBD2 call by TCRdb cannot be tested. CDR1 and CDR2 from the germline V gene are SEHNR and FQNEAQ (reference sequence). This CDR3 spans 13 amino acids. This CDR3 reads CASSSEGGNEQFF.

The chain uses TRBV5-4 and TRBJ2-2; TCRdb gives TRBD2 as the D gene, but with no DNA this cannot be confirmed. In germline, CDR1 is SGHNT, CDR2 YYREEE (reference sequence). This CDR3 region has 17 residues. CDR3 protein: CASSLGLAGGATGELFF.

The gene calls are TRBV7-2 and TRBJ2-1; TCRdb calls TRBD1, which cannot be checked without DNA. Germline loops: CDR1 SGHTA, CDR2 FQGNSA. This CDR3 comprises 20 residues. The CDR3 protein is CASRPLRQGPTYSSYNEQFF.

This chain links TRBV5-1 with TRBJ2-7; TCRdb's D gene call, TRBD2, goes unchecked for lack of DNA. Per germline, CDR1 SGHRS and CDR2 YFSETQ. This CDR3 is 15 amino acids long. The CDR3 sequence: CASSLVSGGAPEQYF.

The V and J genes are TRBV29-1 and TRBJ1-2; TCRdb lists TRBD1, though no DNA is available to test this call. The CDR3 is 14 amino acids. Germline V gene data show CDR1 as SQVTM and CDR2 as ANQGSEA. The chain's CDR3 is CSVEVPGINYGYTF.

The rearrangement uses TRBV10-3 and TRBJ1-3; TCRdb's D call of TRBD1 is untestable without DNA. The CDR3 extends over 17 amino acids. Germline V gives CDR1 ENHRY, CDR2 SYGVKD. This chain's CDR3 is CAISEHGTAYSGNTIYF.

The CDR3 sequence is CASSNQYGMNTEAFF. V usage is TRBV19 and J usage is TRBJ1-1. The length of the CDR3 is 15 residues. Per the germline V gene, CDR1 is LNHDA and CDR2 is SQIVND (reference sequence).

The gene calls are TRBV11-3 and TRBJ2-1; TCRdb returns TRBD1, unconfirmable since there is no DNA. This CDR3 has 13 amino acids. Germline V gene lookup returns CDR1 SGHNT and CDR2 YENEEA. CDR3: CASSLAPVNVAFF.